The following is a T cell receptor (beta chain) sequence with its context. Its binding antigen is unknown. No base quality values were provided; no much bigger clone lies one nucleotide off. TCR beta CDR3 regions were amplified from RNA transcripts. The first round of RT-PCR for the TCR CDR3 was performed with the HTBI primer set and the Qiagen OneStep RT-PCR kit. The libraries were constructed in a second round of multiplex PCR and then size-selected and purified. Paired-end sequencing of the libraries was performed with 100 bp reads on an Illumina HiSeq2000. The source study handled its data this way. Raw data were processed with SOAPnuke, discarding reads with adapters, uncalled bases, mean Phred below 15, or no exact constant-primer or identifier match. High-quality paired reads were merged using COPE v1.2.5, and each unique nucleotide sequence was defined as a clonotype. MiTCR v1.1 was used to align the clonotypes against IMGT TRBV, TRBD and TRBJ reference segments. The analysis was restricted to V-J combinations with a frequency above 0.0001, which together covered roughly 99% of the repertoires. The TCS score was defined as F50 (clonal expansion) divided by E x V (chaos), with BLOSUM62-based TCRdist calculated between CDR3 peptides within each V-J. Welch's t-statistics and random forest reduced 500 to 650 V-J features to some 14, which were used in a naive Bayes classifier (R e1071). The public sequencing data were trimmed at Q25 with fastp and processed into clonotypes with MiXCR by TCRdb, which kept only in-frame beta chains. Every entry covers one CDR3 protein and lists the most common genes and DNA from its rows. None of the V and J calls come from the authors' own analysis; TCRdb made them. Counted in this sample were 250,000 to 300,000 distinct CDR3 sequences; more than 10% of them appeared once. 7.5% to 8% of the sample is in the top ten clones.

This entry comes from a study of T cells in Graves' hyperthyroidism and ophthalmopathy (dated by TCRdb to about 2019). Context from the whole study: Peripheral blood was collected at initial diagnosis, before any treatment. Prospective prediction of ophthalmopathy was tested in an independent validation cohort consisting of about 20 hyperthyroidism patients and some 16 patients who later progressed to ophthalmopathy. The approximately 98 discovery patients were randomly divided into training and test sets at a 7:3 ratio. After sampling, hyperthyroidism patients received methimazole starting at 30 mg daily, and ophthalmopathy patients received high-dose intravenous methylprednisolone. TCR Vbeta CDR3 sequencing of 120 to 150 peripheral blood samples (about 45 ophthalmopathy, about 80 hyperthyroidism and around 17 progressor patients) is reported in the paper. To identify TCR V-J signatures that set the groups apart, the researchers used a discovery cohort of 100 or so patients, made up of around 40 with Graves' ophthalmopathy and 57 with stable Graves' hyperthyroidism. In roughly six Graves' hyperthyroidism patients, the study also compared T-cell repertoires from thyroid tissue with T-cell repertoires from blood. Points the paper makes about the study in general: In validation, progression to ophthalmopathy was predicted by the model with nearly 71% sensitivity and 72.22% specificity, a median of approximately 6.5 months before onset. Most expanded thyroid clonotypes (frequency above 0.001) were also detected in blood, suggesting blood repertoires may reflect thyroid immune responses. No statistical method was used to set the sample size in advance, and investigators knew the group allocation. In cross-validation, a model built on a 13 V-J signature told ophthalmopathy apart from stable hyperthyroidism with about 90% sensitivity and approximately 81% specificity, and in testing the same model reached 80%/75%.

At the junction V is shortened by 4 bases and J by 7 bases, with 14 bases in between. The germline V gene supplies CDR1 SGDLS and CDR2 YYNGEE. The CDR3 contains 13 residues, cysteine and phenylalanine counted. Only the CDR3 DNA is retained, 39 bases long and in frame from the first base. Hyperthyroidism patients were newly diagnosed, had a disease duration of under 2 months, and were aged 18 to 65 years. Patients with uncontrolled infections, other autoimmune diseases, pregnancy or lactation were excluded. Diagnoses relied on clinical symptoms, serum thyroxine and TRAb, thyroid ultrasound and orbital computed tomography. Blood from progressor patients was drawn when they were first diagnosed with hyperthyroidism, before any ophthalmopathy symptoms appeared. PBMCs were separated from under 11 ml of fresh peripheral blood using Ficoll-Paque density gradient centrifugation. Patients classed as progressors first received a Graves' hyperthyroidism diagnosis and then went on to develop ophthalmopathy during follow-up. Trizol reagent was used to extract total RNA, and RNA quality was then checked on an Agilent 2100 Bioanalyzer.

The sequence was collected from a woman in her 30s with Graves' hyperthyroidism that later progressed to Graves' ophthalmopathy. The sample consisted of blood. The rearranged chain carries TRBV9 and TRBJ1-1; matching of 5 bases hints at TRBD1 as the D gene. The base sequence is TGTGCCAGCAGCCCCAGGGCCGCGGGTGAAGCTTTCTTT. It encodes CASSPRAAGEAFF.